The TCR beta chain under discussion was sequenced for a study of shared clonotypes between healthy human individuals. The overall study: The cohort had a couple of women and a few men, ages 18 to 49. CD4 naive cells filled three plates per donor, CD4 memory three, CD8 naive two and CD8 memory one.

Nashville, Tennessee was home to all donors, who were Caucasian adults. Data came from immunoSEQ multiplex PCR; TCRdb stores just in-frame clones and leaves some out. The table lists roughly 2 million clones, about 94% of them singletons, with around 0.13% in the top ten. General study points: Relative to their counterparts shared across all four donors, non-shared clonotypes exhibited diminished generation probabilities.

V was cut by 4 bases and J by 6 bases, with 13 bases left in between. The CDR3 is made up of 14 amino acids. The germline V gene encodes CDR1 KGHSH and CDR2 LQKENI. On this clone: Its cognate antigen is unknown.

The sequencing sample was made of naive CD4+ T cells sorted from blood. Regarding subset: CD45RA+ positively selected. The sequence came from a man aged 18 to 30 in good health. The chain has TRBV18 and TRBJ2-1; D gene uncertain. CDR3 nucleotides: TGTGCCAGCTCACTCTCTGACTTAGCCAATGAGCAGTTCTTC. Its translation is CASSLSDLANEQFF. Looking up the rest from reference TRBV18 and TRBJ2-1 gives the full variable domain: NAGVMQNPRHLVRRRGQEARLRCSPMKGHSHVYWYRQLPEEGLKFMVYLQKENIIDESGMPKERFSAEFPKEGPSILRIQQVVRGDSAAYFCASSLSDLANEQFFGPGTRLTVL.